The 23 T cell receptor beta chains below come from one sample, sequenced in a study of Ad26.COV2.S vaccination and SARS-CoV-2 variants. Treatment specified: roughly 18 received Ad26.COV2.S at low or high dose, single or two shots; a few received placebo; per-sample allocation not given. At day 63 after the first vaccine or placebo injection, samples were drawn. Sequencing used immunoSEQ multiplex PCR; TCRdb keeps in-frame clones, though not all of them. The profile shows roughly 330,000 clones, 90% of them singletons. The material sequenced was peripheral blood, taken in a trial of Ad26.COV2.S vaccine versus placebo. The receptors originated from a person aged 18 to 65 who received the Ad26.COV2.S COVID-19 vaccine or a placebo.

This clone was picked up a small number of times. This chain uses TRBV6-5 with TRBJ1-6; no clear D gene. The CDR3 length is 14 residues. Germline CDR1 and CDR2: MNHEY and SVGAGI. Deletions cut 2 bases from V and 9 bases from J, with 11 bases between. Written as DNA, the CDR3 is TGTGCCAGCAGTTACGAACCGACGGTTTCACCCCTCCACTTT. Its protein product is CASSYEPTVSPLHF.

The genes are TRBV2 and TRBJ2-7; tentative D call: TRBD2 (5 bases). CDR1 and CDR2 (germline): SNHLY, FYNNEI. This CDR3 region has 15 residues. V was clipped by 4 bases and J by 3 bases, with 16 bases between them. CDR3 sequence reads: CASSVGVRADYEQYV. The CDR3 region has the DNA TGTGCCAGCAGTGTAGGCGTGCGGGCGGACTACGAGCAGTACGTC.

J is TRBJ2-3 and V is TRBV29-1; 11 bases fit TRBD2. Trimming cost V 6 bases and J 6 bases; bases outside gene matches: 8. Germline V lookup: CDR1 SQVTM, CDR2 ANQGSEA. CDR3 length: 14 amino acids. The CDR3 protein is CSVSSGGAFDTQYF. The CDR3, as DNA: TGCAGCGTCAGTAGCGGGGGGGCTTTTGATACGCAGTATTTT.

The chain uses TRBV9 and TRBJ2-2; TRBD2 matches 7 bases. Germline CDR1 and CDR2: SGDLS and YYNGEE. Trimming cost V 4 bases and J 4 bases; bases outside gene matches: 10. The CDR3 is 16 residues long. CDR3 loop: CASSPRGRVGTGELFF. In DNA form, the CDR3 reads TGTGCCAGCAGCCCCCGGGGGAGGGTTGGCACCGGGGAGCTGTTTTTT. Full variable domain (missing parts from reference TRBV9 and TRBJ2-2): DSGVTQTPKHLITATGQRVTLRCSPRSGDLSVYWYQQSLDQGLQFLIQYYNGEERAKGNILERFSAQQFPDLHSELNLSSLELGDSALYFCASSPRGRVGTGELFFGEGSRLTVL.

The V and J genes are TRBV12-3 or TRBV12-4 and TRBJ2-1; D is uncertain. V lost 2 bases to trimming and J lost 10 bases, with 6 bases between them. This CDR3 has 11 amino acids. CDR3 nucleotides: TGTGCCAGCAGTTTATCCCGGGAGCAGTTCTTC. Translated: CASSLSREQFF.

The chain recombines TRBV3-1 (or the pseudogene TRBV3-2) with TRBJ1-5; D call uncertain. CDR3 size: 17 residues. Trimming took off 3 bases at V and 5 bases at J, with 20 bases between the two ends. CDR1 LGHDT and CDR2 YNNKEL come from the germline V gene (reference sequence). This CDR3 is CASSHVPEPLRHQPQHF. CDR3 DNA: TGTGCCAGCAGCCATGTCCCCGAGCCCCTCAGGCATCAGCCCCAGCATTTT.

This clone was recorded only once. The chain has TRBV5-1 and TRBJ1-1, with 8 nucleotides matching TRBD1. The trim removed 4 bases at V and 1 base at J, leaving 6 bases unmatched. The CDR3 length is 15 residues. Per the germline V gene, CDR1 is SGHRS and CDR2 is YFSETQ. The CDR3 DNA reads TGCGCCAGCAGCGCCAGACAGGGGACGAACACTGAAGCTTTCTTT. Residues: CASSARQGTNTEAFF.

The chain employs TRBV27 and TRBJ1-1; D unclear. With 5 bases removed from V and 0 bases from J, the gap between germline ends came to 16 bases. CDR1 and CDR2 from the germline V gene are MNHEY and SMNVEV (reference sequence). The CDR3 is 16 amino acids. The CDR3 DNA reads as TGTGCCAGCAGTCCATCCATCGGGTACCTGAACACTGAAGCTTTCTTT. Protein product: CASSPSIGYLNTEAFF.

This clone was picked up one time. The chain recombines TRBV20-1 with TRBJ2-7; TRBD2 agrees at 7 bases. V was clipped by 3 bases and J by 12 bases; unmatched bases: 8. The CDR3 covers 11 residues. Germline assignment: CDR1 DFQATT and CDR2 SNEGSKA (reference sequence). The chain's CDR3 is CSASNSGWGYF. The DNA for the CDR3 is TGCAGTGCTAGCAATAGCGGGTGGGGGTACTTC.

This sequence joins TRBV6-5 and TRBJ2-2, with D uncertain. V lost 8 bases to trimming and J lost 5 bases, with 18 bases between them. This CDR3 has 15 residues. Per germline, CDR1 MNHEY and CDR2 SVGAGI. Written as DNA, the CDR3 is TGTGCCAGCTGGGCGTCTGCACTTCGTACCGGGGAGCTGTTTTTT. Translated, it gives CASWASALRTGELFF.

The J gene is TRBJ2-3, the V gene TRBV4-3; 9 bases agree with TRBD1. Germline trimming cut 4 bases from V and 4 bases from J; bases unmatched to any gene: 3. The CDR3 spans 14 residues. CDR1 is LGHNA and CDR2 is YSLEER in the germline V gene. The CDR3 nucleotides read TGCGCCAGCAGCCTCCGGACAGGGGCAGATACGCAGTATTTT. Its translation: CASSLRTGADTQYF.

J is TRBJ1-5 and V is TRBV27; 7 positions match TRBD1. Germline V gene sequence: CDR1 MNHEY, CDR2 SMNVEV (reference sequence). V gave up 3 bases and J gave up 3 bases; unmatched junction bases: 2. The CDR3 runs to 14 residues. CDR3 in DNA: TGTGCCAGCAGTTTCAGGGGGTTCAATCAGCCCCAGCATTTT. It encodes CASSFRGFNQPQHF.

This clone has just a few counts. V and J are TRBV19 and TRBJ1-5; unclear D gene. There are 14 residues in the CDR3. Germline loops: CDR1 LNHDA, CDR2 SQIVND (reference sequence). V dropped 7 bases and J dropped 3 bases, with 13 bases sitting between them. CDR3 protein: CASIGGLDNQPQHF. Here the CDR3 DNA reads TGTGCCAGTATAGGAGGGCTGGACAATCAGCCCCAGCATTTT. Full variable domain (outside the CDR3, taken from reference TRBV19 and TRBJ1-5): DGGITQSPKYLFRKEGQNVTLSCEQNLNHDAMYWYRQDPGQGLRLIYYSQIVNDFQKGDIAEGYSVSREKKESFPLTVTSAQKNPTAFYLCASIGGLDNQPQHFGDGTRLSIL.

The rearrangement uses TRBV7-2 and TRBJ1-1, with D unclear. This CDR3 spans 14 amino acids. From germline, CDR1 is SGHTA and CDR2 FQGNSA. Between the trimmed V and J ends, which lost 3 bases and 4 bases, there was a span of 12 bases. CDR3 sequence: CASSLTGAGTEAFF. The CDR3 region has the DNA TGTGCCAGCAGCTTGACGGGTGCGGGCACTGAAGCTTTCTTT.

Ten or more counts support this clone. V is TRBV12-2 and J is TRBJ2-1; the DNA was not compared with TRBD2, the D call given in the table. TRBV12-2 constitutes a pseudogene. This CDR3 has 19 amino acids. CDR3 coding DNA: TGTGCAAGTCGCTTAGCGCCTGGGACTAGCGGGGATCCGTTCAATGAGCAGTTCTTC. It encodes CASRLAPGTSGDPFNEQFF.

The chain couples TRBV5-4 to TRBJ1-6; D is unclear. This CDR3 comprises 12 residues. The ends were cut back, 2 bases at V and 8 bases at J, with 5 bases in the middle. Germline lookup yields CDR1 SGHNT and CDR2 YYREEE (reference sequence). CDR3 region: CASSLNDSPLHF. As DNA, the CDR3 is TGTGCCAGCAGCTTAAATGATTCACCCCTCCACTTT. Based on the CDR3 plus reference TRBV5-4 and TRBJ1-6, the full variable domain is ETGVTQSPTHLIKTRGQQVTLRCSSQSGHNTVSWYQQALGQGPQFIFQYYREEENGRGNFPPRFSGLQFPNYSSELNVNALELDDSALYLCASSLNDSPLHFGNGTRLTVT.

This clone appeared a few times. The chain carries TRBV6-2 or TRBV6-3 and TRBJ2-7, with 10 nucleotides matching TRBD2. The CDR3 is 19 amino acids. CDR1 MNHEY and CDR2 SVGEGT come from the germline V gene. The V gene end was trimmed by 5 bases and the J gene end by 1 base; junction bases not matched to a gene: 17. The CDR3 protein is CASSKFLILASGSSYEQYV. The DNA for the CDR3 is TGTGCCAGCAGTAAGTTCTTAATTTTGGCTAGCGGGAGTTCCTACGAGCAGTACGTC.

The gene calls are TRBV9 and TRBJ1-6; tentatively, D is TRBD1 (5 bases). CDR1 and CDR2 (germline): SGDLS, YYNGEE. Trimming took 4 bases from V and 3 from J, leaving 5 bases between them. The CDR3 loop spans 13 amino acids. The CDR3 is CASSQGYNSPLHF. Written as DNA, the CDR3 is TGTGCCAGCAGCCAGGGCTATAATTCACCCCTCCACTTT.

The V gene is TRBV2, the J gene TRBJ2-5, with TRBD1 matching over 8 bases. This CDR3 has 15 amino acids. J lost 9 bases, V lost 4 bases, and 13 bases had no gene match. Per the germline V gene, CDR1 is SNHLY and CDR2 is FYNNEI. CDR3 residues: CASSGVRTGSRPQYF. CDR3 DNA sequence: TGTGCCAGCAGTGGTGTTAGGACAGGGTCTCGACCCCAGTACTTC.

This chain links TRBV6-1 with TRBJ2-5; 9 nucleotides line up with TRBD2. Germline loops: CDR1 MNHNS, CDR2 SASEGT. The V segment lost 2 bases and the J segment 1 base; nucleotides outside the gene matches: 17. CDR3 length: 20 amino acids. The CDR3 protein is CASSETPLLLAGVTQETQYF. The CDR3 DNA reads as TGTGCCAGCAGTGAAACGCCGCTGTTGTTAGCGGGGGTAACCCAAGAGACCCAGTACTTC.

The chain is built from TRBV19 and TRBJ1-3; 7 nucleotides match TRBD1. Germline V gene sequence: CDR1 LNHDA, CDR2 SQIVND (reference sequence). The J segment lost 3 bases and the V segment lost 5 bases, leaving 4 bases of the junction unmatched. The CDR3 length is 14 residues. The CDR3 nucleotides read TGTGCCAGTAGTTTACAGGGGCTTGGAAACACCATATATTTT. Its protein is CASSLQGLGNTIYF.

This rearrangement joins TRBV4-3 to TRBJ2-7; D uncertain. V was shortened by 0 bases and J by 1 base, with 10 bases between the two germline ends. CDR1 and CDR2 from the germline V gene are LGHNA and YSLEER. This CDR3 is 15 amino acids long. CDR3 in DNA: TGCGCCAGCAGCCAAGATATAGGCAGGTCCTACGAGCAGTACTTC. Amino acid sequence: CASSQDIGRSYEQYF.

The chain joins TRBV21-1 to TRBJ2-2; TRBD2 is the table's D call, not checked against the DNA. TRBV21-1 is a documented pseudogene. CDR3 length equals 16 residues. The CDR3 DNA sequence: TGTGCCAGCAGCATGGAGAGAGTTCCGAACACCGGGGAGCTGTTTTTT. It codes for CASSMERVPNTGELFF.